The entry below gives a single T cell receptor beta chain sequence along with its context. Its target is unknown. These data come from a study of CD8+CD57+ T cells in acquired aplastic anemia. As for the study in general: Recorded DNA amounts for sorted CD4+ and CD8+ cells had an average of about 3.5 ug. Study results and limitations: Patients had fewer than 35 CD8+ CDR3 sequences in common with controls (the shared set). Patients and controls were not found to differ significantly in CD8+ Simpson's diversity.

Genomic DNA templated the TCR beta VDJ and CDR3 profiling. TCRdb reprocessed the reads via MiXCR and lists one record per CDR3 protein. The data show about 110,000 distinct CDR3 sequences, around 49% seen once. The CDR3 totals 13 residues. The V and J ends lost 6 bases and 4 bases respectively, with 11 bases between them. The germline V gene encodes CDR1 LNHNV and CDR2 YYDKDF (reference sequence). Specimen: sorted CD4+, CD8+, or CD8+CD57+ T cells (not recorded which) from PBMCs. This chain joins TRBV15 and TRBJ2-3; D is ambiguous. The sequence was obtained from a human donor in good health, serving as a control. CDR3 sequence reads: CATSRPDADTQYF. CDR3 nucleotide sequence: TGTGCCACCAGTAGACCGGATGCAGATACGCAGTATTTT.